This T cell receptor (beta chain) was documented in a study of blood T cell repertoires in COVID-19. Study at large: The United States, Italy and Spain supplied acute and convalescent COVID-19 samples.

The method was immunoSEQ multiplex PCR; TCRdb's version includes in-frame clones alone and lacks a portion of them. Altogether 150,000 to 200,000 clones are present, approximately 81% being singletons, with the ten largest covering 3.3%. V was shortened by 5 bases and J by 0 bases, with 13 bases between the two germline ends. The CDR3 extends over 16 amino acids. The germline V gene has CDR1 SEHNR and CDR2 FQNEAQ (reference sequence). The sample comprised peripheral blood. This clonotype originated in a human donor with acute or convalescent COVID-19. The donor label of this sample is uncertain. The chain combines TRBV7-9 with TRBJ1-4; TRBD1 might be the D (6 bases). Written as DNA, the CDR3 is TGTGCCAGCAGCCTTGACAGGAATCCAACTAATGAAAAACTGTTTTTT. This gives the protein CASSLDRNPTNEKLFF.